This T cell receptor beta chain came from a study of blood T cell repertoires in COVID-19. Original processing methods: Quantification of nucleated cells was approximated via reference gene primer amplification. Libraries were prepared by immunoSEQ multiplex PCR; TCRdb keeps only in-frame clonotypes and omits some of them. V, J and clone size reflect that table, while D and trimming were determined from the DNA. The data show about 250,000 clones, approximately 88% seen once. Germline V gene sequence: CDR1 LGHDT, CDR2 YNNKEL (reference sequence). The CDR3 consists of 17 residues. V was pared by 0 bases and J by 3 bases, with 6 bases of the junction left unmatched.

The sequenced sample was peripheral blood. The TCR sequence derives from a woman younger than 45 with COVID-19, enrolled during active disease. The chain combines TRBV3-1 (or the pseudogene TRBV3-2) with TRBJ2-2; 8 bases are shared with TRBD2. CDR3 DNA: TGTGCCAGCAGCCAAGATTGGGTTAGCGGGGACACCGGGGAGCTGTTTTTT. Translated, it gives CASSQDWVSGDTGELFF.